This T cell receptor (beta chain) was recovered during a study of blood T cell repertoires in COVID-19 (dated by TCRdb to 2019 to 2021). Regarding the research as a whole: The collaborator samples originated in the United States, Italy and Spain and spanned the acute and convalescent phases of COVID-19. Nearly every sample came with metadata listing a de-identified subject ID, COVID-19 status, age in years and sex. Deeply sampled blood TCRbeta repertoires from subjects exposed to, actively infected with, or recovered from COVID-19 were included in the dataset. Where HLA class I and class II types were available, the types were taken from metadata supplied by the sample provider, not from assay-based typing. The material from the prospective study consisted of cDNA or gDNA derived from T cells, B-cell-depleted T cells, or PBMCs. The repertoires were made available in a free public database intended to serve as a resource for research on the immune response to SARS-CoV-2. The samples were drawn from two sources: the first 160 participants of the ongoing ImmuneRACE study, and 1,200 or so subjects contributed by 6 global collaborators. What the work shows at the level of the full study, not this receptor alone: Clinical and demographic metadata were provided uncurated, with the amount varying by source and participant.

Another Seattle source contributed samples from volunteer blood donors who had recovered from COVID-19. Each collaborating institution followed its own protocols to collect whole blood in K2EDTA tubes. Collaborator samples were shipped for TCRbeta analysis as frozen whole blood, isolated PBMCs, or DNA extracted from either sample type. A word on this clone: Its antigen is currently not known. There are no base qualities to consult, and no much larger clone falls within one base.

TCRbeta CDR3 regions were amplified from genomic DNA using the immunoSEQ Assay, a bias-controlled multiplex PCR. Per the original workflow: Nucleated cell counts per sample were estimated from amplification of reference gene primers within the assay. To quantify the absolute abundance of each unique TCRbeta CDR3 rearrangement, sequence reads were collapsed and filtered. For each sample, productive Simpson clonality was calculated as the square root of Simpson's diversity index over productive rearrangements. Entries here come from immuneACCESS through TCRdb and include only in-frame sequences with V and J called. Some clones fail to appear in such tables; in the studies checked, an unresolved V gene covers under half of the shortfall, and the cause of the remainder is unknown. V and J calls and clone size are given by that table; D and trimming were obtained from the DNA. The sample table records 200,000 to 300,000 clones; 86% of these occur just once. Jointly, the top ten make up over 7.5% of the sample.

The V end gives up 0 bases and the J end 2 bases, leaving 0 bases in the junction not matched to a gene. From the cysteine through the phenylalanine, the CDR3 covers 15 amino acids. Only the CDR3 region is kept as DNA, spanning 45 bases read in frame from base 1. CDR1 and CDR2 are drawn from the germline V gene: SGHRS, YFSETQ. This sequence uses TRBV5-1 and TRBJ1-2; TRBD1 lines up with 11 middle nucleotides. This receptor was taken from a man in his forties or fifties who had recovered from COVID-19. The sequencing sample was made of peripheral blood. The base sequence is TGCGCCAGCAGCTTGGGGACAGGGGGCAACTATGGCTACACCTTC. Its translation is CASSLGTGGNYGYTF.